These 20 T cell receptor beta chains share one sample of origin, sequenced in a study of shared clonotypes between healthy human individuals. Sequencing was performed with immunoSEQ multiplex PCR; in TCRdb, only in-frame clones are kept and a portion is missing. This repertoire shows approximately 720,000 clones, 92% found once; its top ten account for more than 20%. The naive CD8 subset, CD45RO-negative cells positively selected for CCR7, excluded terminally differentiated effector memory CD45RA+ cells. Source material: naive CD8+ T cells sorted from blood. All receptors come from a man aged 25-45 years in good health.

The rearrangement joins TRBV29-1 to TRBJ2-3; no reliable D call. Germline CDR1 reads SQVTM; CDR2 reads ANQGSEA. This CDR3 is built from 14 residues. Trimming took off 5 bases at V and 4 bases at J, with 16 bases between the two ends. CDR3 amino acids: CSVLRAEYPDTQYF. The CDR3 DNA follows: TGCAGCGTTTTAAGGGCGGAGTATCCAGATACGCAGTATTTT.

The chain employs TRBV27 and TRBJ2-7; D call uncertain. The CDR3 loop spans 16 amino acids. Trimming cost V 0 bases and J 2 bases, with 14 bases left between them. The germline V gene has CDR1 MNHEY and CDR2 SMNVEV (reference sequence). The CDR3 coding sequence is TGTGCCAGCAGTTTATCGATTGGCGATCCACCCTACGAGCAGTACTTC. This codes for CASSLSIGDPPYEQYF.

CDR3 in amino acids: CSVEYGGGDNEQFF. In nucleotides, the CDR3 is TGCAGCGTTGAATACGGAGGAGGGGACAATGAGCAGTTCTTC. V usage is TRBV29-1 and J usage is TRBJ2-1; a possible D gene is TRBD2 (6 bases). This CDR3 spans 14 amino acids. Per the germline V gene, CDR1 is SQVTM and CDR2 is ANQGSEA. V was pared by 2 bases and J by 5 bases, with 13 bases between.

The chain has TRBV7-8 and TRBJ2-1; D uncertain. CDR3 length: 14 amino acids. The germline V gene encodes CDR1 SGHVS and CDR2 FQNEAQ. V was pared by 5 bases and J by 9 bases, with 17 bases between. DNA for the CDR3: TGTGCCAGCAGCCCTGTGTTTAGCACGACTGAGCAGTTCTTC. Its protein is CASSPVFSTTEQFF.

J is TRBJ2-3 and V is TRBV6-4; 10 bases line up with TRBD2. The CDR3 covers 18 residues. The germline CDR1 and CDR2 sequences are MRHNA and SNTAGT. J was trimmed by 0 bases and V by 2 bases; bases with no gene match: 8. The CDR3 DNA follows: TGTGCCAGCAGTGACGGGGCTAGCGGGAGAGCGAGCACAGATACGCAGTATTTT. Translated, it gives CASSDGASGRASTDTQYF.

V is TRBV7-2 and J is TRBJ2-7; D gene unclear. The CDR3 runs 14 residues. Deletions cut 1 base from V and 0 bases from J, with 7 bases between. Per germline, CDR1 SGHTA and CDR2 FQGNSA. Written as DNA, the CDR3 is TGTGCCAGCAGCTTAGGGCTAGACTCCTACGAGCAGTACTTC. Translating it yields CASSLGLDSYEQYF.

The CDR3 bases are TGTGCCAGTACCCCTCTGGGAGCCTATACCGGGGAGCTGTTTTTT. Its protein is CASTPLGAYTGELFF. The chain couples TRBV19 to TRBJ2-2; possible D gene TRBD2, 5 bases. This CDR3 spans 15 amino acids. Deletions cut 7 bases from V and 5 bases from J, with 17 bases between. Germline-derived CDR1 and CDR2 are LNHDA and SQIVND (reference sequence).

The genes are TRBV2 and TRBJ2-2, with no clear D. The ends were cut back, 6 bases at V and 8 bases at J, with 4 bases in the middle. From germline, CDR1 is SNHLY and CDR2 FYNNEI. The CDR3 has 10 residues. As DNA, the CDR3 is TGTGCCAGCAGATATGGGGAGCTGTTTTTT. The encoded protein is CASRYGELFF.

This clone appeared a few times. The chain employs TRBV7-9 and TRBJ2-7; 7 bases are shared with TRBD2. Trimming took 5 bases from V and 3 from J; bases not matched to a gene: 10. The germline gives CDR1 SEHNR, CDR2 FQNEAQ (reference sequence). The length of the CDR3 is 15 residues. CDR3 DNA: TGTGCCAGCAGCGCCCCGGGAGGTACCGGCTACGAGCAGTACTTC. Its translation: CASSAPGGTGYEQYF.

V gene TRBV2 combines with J gene TRBJ2-7; no reliable D call. The V end lost 3 bases, the J end lost 2 bases, and 5 bases lay between the germline ends. CDR1 is SNHLY and CDR2 is FYNNEI in the germline V gene. The CDR3 runs 12 residues. CDR3 sequence: CASSDSAYEQYF. CDR3 nucleotides: TGTGCCAGCAGTGACTCAGCCTACGAGCAGTACTTC.

This rearrangement joins TRBV28 to TRBJ1-1; D ambiguous. The V end was cut by 4 bases, the J end by 3 bases, with 12 bases between. Looked up from germline, CDR1 is MDHEN and CDR2 is SYDVKM. CDR3 length: 14 residues. CDR3 sequence: CASSYPSGYTEAFF. The CDR3 DNA follows: TGTGCCAGCAGTTATCCCTCGGGGTACACTGAAGCTTTCTTT.

The chain links TRBV10-3 to TRBJ1-2; D unclear. Between the trimmed V and J ends, which lost 7 bases and 6 bases, there was a span of 12 bases. The V gene's germline CDR1 is ENHRY and CDR2 SYGVKD. The CDR3 loop spans 12 amino acids. In DNA form, the CDR3 reads TGTGCCATCATGACGACGGTAAATGGCTACACCTTC. Translated: CAIMTTVNGYTF.

The chain combines TRBV28 with TRBJ2-1; TRBD1 matches at 9 bases. There are 15 residues in the CDR3. The trim removed 4 bases at V and 2 bases at J, leaving 3 bases unmatched. From germline, CDR1 is MDHEN and CDR2 SYDVKM. CDR3 sequence reads: CASSYRDRAYNEQFF. DNA for the CDR3: TGTGCCAGCAGTTACCGGGACAGGGCCTACAATGAGCAGTTCTTC. The whole variable domain, filled in from reference TRBV28 and TRBJ2-1, reads DVKVTQSSRYLVKRTGEKVFLECVQDMDHENMFWYRQDPGLGLRLIYFSYDVKMKEKGDIPEGYSVSREKKERFSLILESASTNQTSMYLCASSYRDRAYNEQFFGPGTRLTVL.

The gene calls are TRBV28 and TRBJ2-7; 7 bases line up with TRBD1. J lost 2 bases, V lost 5 bases, and 9 bases had no gene match. The CDR3 length is 15 residues. Germline CDR1 reads MDHEN; CDR2 reads SYDVKM. The CDR3 is CASSRLGDRTYEQYF. CDR3 coding DNA: TGTGCCAGCAGTCGTTTGGGGGACAGAACCTACGAGCAGTACTTC.

The chain joins TRBV27 to TRBJ2-1; 12 nucleotides agree with TRBD2. Trimming removed 7 bases from V and 8 bases from J; junction bases left unmatched: 15. This CDR3 has 17 residues. Germline V gene data show CDR1 as MNHEY and CDR2 as SMNVEV (reference sequence). CDR3: CASTSRTSGILRDEQFF. CDR3 sequence (DNA): TGTGCCAGCACCTCGCGGACTAGCGGGATACTGCGTGATGAGCAGTTCTTC.

This rearrangement joins TRBV25-1 to TRBJ2-1; the D is unclear. V was pared by 4 bases and J by 0 bases, with 10 bases between. This CDR3 is built from 15 residues. The germline V gene encodes CDR1 MGHDK and CDR2 SYGVNS. The CDR3 DNA reads as TGTGCCAGCAGTGGGGCAAGTGCCTCCTACAATGAGCAGTTCTTC. Residues: CASSGASASYNEQFF. The full variable domain, rest sourced from reference TRBV25-1 and TRBJ2-1, is EADIYQTPRYLVIGTGKKITLECSQTMGHDKMYWYQQDPGMELHLIHYSYGVNSTEKGDLSSESTVSRIRTEHFPLTLESARPSHTSQYLCASSGASASYNEQFFGPGTRLTVL.

The chain is built from TRBV7-9 and TRBJ2-1, with 7 bases that match TRBD2. The germline V gene has CDR1 SEHNR and CDR2 FQNEAQ (reference sequence). The CDR3 spans 14 residues. J lost 4 bases, V lost 5 bases, and 5 bases had no gene match. CDR3 nucleotides: TGTGCCAGCAGCCCGGGGGGTAGTTACAATGAGCAGTTCTTC. This sequence encodes CASSPGGSYNEQFF.

V usage is TRBV7-9 and J usage is TRBJ2-1; TRBD2 is a possible D gene (5 bases). V lost 5 bases and J lost 2, with 13 bases in between. Germline CDR1 reads SEHNR; CDR2 reads FQNEAQ (reference sequence). The CDR3 contains 15 residues. Written as DNA, the CDR3 is TGTGCCAGCAGCGTCATCGGGATGGCCTACAATGAGCAGTTCTTC. Its translation is CASSVIGMAYNEQFF.

This chain connects TRBV13 to TRBJ2-7; 9 nucleotides match TRBD2. V was clipped by 5 bases and J by 2 bases; unmatched bases: 7. The CDR3 is 15 residues long. Germline CDR1 and CDR2: PRHDT and FYEKMQ (reference sequence). CDR3 sequence: CASSERLAGTYEQYF. The CDR3 DNA follows: TGTGCCAGCAGCGAACGTCTAGCGGGAACCTACGAGCAGTACTTC.

This clone was seen just once. This chain joins TRBV27 and TRBJ1-1; the D gene is possibly TRBD1 (6 bases). From germline, CDR1 is MNHEY and CDR2 SMNVEV (reference sequence). The CDR3 covers 13 residues. V was pared by 2 bases and J by 4 bases, with 8 bases between. As DNA, the CDR3 is TGTGCCAGCAGTTTAAGCAGGGGCACTGAAGCTTTCTTT. It is translated as CASSLSRGTEAFF.